The rows below give T cell receptor beta chains drawn from one sample of a study of T cells in Graves' hyperthyroidism and ophthalmopathy. Via MiXCR, TCRdb re-called the multiplex PCR reads, giving one row per CDR3 protein. This repertoire shows about 710,000 distinct CDR3 sequences, less than 20% found once; its top ten account for 8.4%. The specimen was blood. The receptor source for this set is a young man with Graves' hyperthyroidism. The CDR3 runs from the conserved cysteine through the conserved F or W. The D gene is left open where the match is weak. Clone sizes are given selectively: once, few, many, or a class where the clone is expanded.

v_call	clone_size	j_call	d_call	cdr3_nt	cdr3_aa
TRBV9	-	TRBJ2-1	-	TGTGCCAGCAGCGTAGATGGCCCGGGGGTCTATGAGCAGTTCTTC	CASSVDGPGVYEQFF
TRBV11-3	-	TRBJ1-5	TRBD1	TGTGCCAGCAGCTTAGGGGGGGACAGGGCTGTTAGTTCCAGCAATCAGCCCCAGCATTTT	CASSLGGDRAVSSSNQPQHF
TRBV6-1	-	TRBJ2-2	-	TGTGCCAGCAGCGCAGGGATTCGGATGGGGACCGGGGAGCTGTTTTTT	CASSAGIRMGTGELFF
TRBV5-8	-	TRBJ2-5	-	TGTGCCACCGGGGCGGGTCGGCTTTTAAGGGAGACCCAGTACTTC	CATGAGRLLRETQYF
TRBV3-1	few	TRBJ2-2	TRBD2	TGTGCCAGCAGCCAATTAACTAGCGGGGGTAACACCGGGGAGCTGTTTTTT	CASSQLTSGGNTGELFF
TRBV25-1	few	TRBJ2-2	TRBD1	TGTGCCAGCAGTGAATTGGGGACAGGGAACACCGGGGAGCTGTTTTTT	CASSELGTGNTGELFF
TRBV5-6	-	TRBJ1-5	-	TGTGCCAGCAGCTTGAGAGGGACGGCGGGGCCCCAGCATTTT	CASSLRGTAGPQHF
TRBV28	many	TRBJ1-5	-	TGTGCCAGCAGTTTTGCTGGCGAAGGACCCAATCAGCCCCAGCATTTT	CASSFAGEGPNQPQHF
TRBV4-1	-	TRBJ2-7	-	TGCGCCAGCAGCCAAGAGAGGCAGCACTCCTACGAGCAGTACTTC	CASSQERQHSYEQYF
TRBV11-2	many	TRBJ2-5	-	TGTGCCAGCAGCTCGGCCCTGGAGGGCAAGGTCGGTTCTCGGGAGACCCAGTACTTC	CASSSALEGKVGSRETQYF
TRBV7-3	many	TRBJ2-7	-	TGTGCCAGCAGCTTATTGAAGGGATCCGAGCAGTACTTC	CASSLLKGSEQYF
TRBV24-1	few	TRBJ2-7	-	TGTGCCACCAGTGACCGTACAACCTACGAGCAGTACTTC	CATSDRTTYEQYF
TRBV9	-	TRBJ2-1	TRBD2	TGTGCCAGCAGCAAGGGGGGGCTAGCGGGAGGGTATGGCGATGAGCAGTTCTTC	CASSKGGLAGGYGDEQFF
TRBV28	few	TRBJ2-7	-	TGTGCCAGCAGTTTATTGTCTATTGGGCTTTCTCGGGGCGAGCAGTACTTC	CASSLLSIGLSRGEQYF
TRBV7-9	-	TRBJ2-7	TRBD1	TGTGCCAGCAGCTTAGAGGGGGCTTGGGAGCAGTACTTC	CASSLEGAWEQYF
TRBV3-1	-	TRBJ2-6	TRBD2	TGTGCCAGCAGCCGAGTCTACGGGACTAGCGGGGCCTCTGGGGCCAACGTCCTGACTTTC	CASSRVYGTSGASGANVLTF
TRBV19	few	TRBJ2-2	-	TGTGCCAGTAGAATCATCAGGGCGGGTACCGGGGAGCTGTTTTTT	CASRIIRAGTGELFF
TRBV29-1	-	TRBJ1-2	-	TGCAGCGTTGAAGATCGGGACGACGGCTATGGCTACACCTTC	CSVEDRDDGYGYTF
TRBV28	many	TRBJ1-6	TRBD1	TGTGCCAGCAGGACAGGGGATTCTTCACCCCTCCACTTT	CASRTGDSSPLHF